These 9 T cell receptor beta chains share one sample of origin, sequenced in a study of cytomegalovirus exposure and HLA in healthy donors. With 60 Vbeta and 13 Jbeta primers, the PCR was carried out. Sequenced by immunoSEQ multiplex PCR; TCRdb stores in-frame clones only, minus some. Here the sample spans some 240,000 clones, about nine tenths being singletons. Sequencing was done on a sample of PBMCs. The receptors were sampled from a girl aged 2-9 years in good health and CMV-seronegative.

This chain joins TRBV6-1 and TRBJ1-4; a possible D gene is TRBD1 (5 bases). The germline gives CDR1 MNHNS, CDR2 SASEGT. The length of the CDR3 is 17 residues. The V end was cut by 4 bases, the J end by 0 bases, with 15 bases between. The CDR3 DNA reads as TGTGCCAGCAGTGCGATTGGGACTGCAGCAACTAATGAAAAACTGTTTTTT. It codes for CASSAIGTAATNEKLFF.

The V call is TRBV7-9, the J call TRBJ1-4; D gene ambiguous. Germline CDR1 reads SEHNR; CDR2 reads FQNEAQ (reference sequence). V was trimmed by 3 bases and J by 2 bases, leaving 16 bases between them. The CDR3 length is 17 residues. Here the CDR3 reads CASSLGVNSGTNEKLFF. In nucleotides, the CDR3 is TGTGCCAGCAGCTTGGGAGTGAACTCGGGGACTAATGAAAAACTGTTTTTT. The full variable domain, completed using reference TRBV7-9 and TRBJ1-4, is DTGVSQNPRHKITKRGQNVTFRCDPISEHNRLYWYRQTLGQGPEFLTYFQNEAQLEKSRLLSDRFSAERPKGSFSTLEIQRTEQGDSAMYLCASSLGVNSGTNEKLFFGSGTQLSVL.

The chain has TRBV7-6 and TRBJ2-7, with 8 bases identical to TRBD1. The CDR3 length is 16 residues. Germline-derived CDR1 and CDR2 are SGHVS and FNYEAQ. V gave up 4 bases and J gave up 4 bases; unmatched junction bases: 12. CDR3 in DNA: TGTGCCAGCAGCTCCGGACAGGGAGGAACCCGATACGAGCAGTACTTC. The encoded protein is CASSSGQGGTRYEQYF.

This chain joins TRBV11-1 and TRBJ2-2; 8 bases align to TRBD1. Looked up from germline, CDR1 is SGHAT and CDR2 is FQDESV (reference sequence). Trimming at V came to 5 bases and at J to 3 bases, leaving 2 bases not matched to a gene. CDR3 length equals 14 residues. CDR3 in DNA: TGTGCCAGCAGCGGACAGGGTGACACCGGGGAGCTGTTTTTT. Its protein product is CASSGQGDTGELFF.

The J gene is TRBJ2-7, the V gene TRBV10-2; D is possibly TRBD1 (5 bases). The CDR3 sequence is 15 residues long. V was clipped by 2 bases and J by 2 bases, with 13 bases between them. Per germline, CDR1 WSHSY and CDR2 SAAADI. The CDR3 DNA reads TGCGCCAGCAGTGAGGAAGCTAGGACAACCTACGAGCAGTACTTC. This codes for CASSEEARTTYEQYF.

This chain connects TRBV27 to TRBJ2-2, with no clear D. The germline gives CDR1 MNHEY, CDR2 SMNVEV (reference sequence). Trimming removed 5 bases from V and 6 bases from J, with 13 bases in between. The CDR3 loop spans 14 amino acids. CDR3 sequence: CASSRPPPAGELFF. DNA for the CDR3: TGTGCCAGCAGTCGCCCGCCCCCAGCCGGGGAGCTGTTTTTT.

V and J are TRBV19 and TRBJ2-7; D perhaps matches TRBD2 (6 bases). Germline assignment: CDR1 LNHDA and CDR2 SQIVND (reference sequence). The V end lost 3 bases, the J end lost 2 bases, and 20 bases lay between the germline ends. CDR3 size: 17 residues. The CDR3 nucleotides are TGTGCCAGTAGTATTAGTTTCAACCGGGACTTTCCCTACGAGCAGTACTTC. Translating gives CASSISFNRDFPYEQYF.

A note on this clone: Within the sample, other DNA sequences also encode this same CDR3. The gene calls are TRBV9 and TRBJ1-1, with D perhaps TRBD1 (6 bases). Trimming took off 0 bases at V and 3 bases at J, with 6 bases between the two ends. This CDR3 comprises 13 residues. Germline V gene lookup returns CDR1 SGDLS and CDR2 YYNGEE. The CDR3, as DNA: TGTGCCAGCAGCGTAGACAGGGACACTGAAGCTTTCTTT. This translates into CASSVDRDTEAFF. The full variable domain, in which reference TRBV9 and TRBJ1-1 provide the parts outside the CDR3, is DSGVTQTPKHLITATGQRVTLRCSPRSGDLSVYWYQQSLDQGLQFLIQYYNGEERAKGNILERFSAQQFPDLHSELNLSSLELGDSALYFCASSVDRDTEAFFGQGTRLTVV.

The chain employs TRBV11-2 and TRBJ2-3; TRBD2 matches 11 bases. The CDR3 sequence is 15 residues long. Germline-derived CDR1 and CDR2 are SGHAT and FQNNGV. J was trimmed by 6 bases and V by 6 bases; bases with no gene match: 8. CDR3 residues: CASRLTGLAVDTQYF. The CDR3 DNA sequence: TGTGCCAGCAGGCTGACGGGACTAGCGGTTGATACGCAGTATTTT.